Sequencing of this T cell receptor beta chain was carried out in a study of Ad26.COV2.S vaccination and SARS-CoV-2 variants. Data came from immunoSEQ multiplex PCR; TCRdb stores just in-frame clones and leaves some out. There are around 140,000 clones in the sample; roughly 88% occur only once, and 5% lies in the top ten. CDR3 length: 14 residues. Germline V CDR1 and CDR2: MDHEN, SYDVKM. A word on this clone: One end of the junction fails to match germline, which may point to a read error.

The receptor was derived from a human donor who had recovered from COVID-19. The sample here was peripheral blood, taken after recovery from COVID-19. The genes are TRBV28 and TRBJ2-7; 11 bases fit TRBD2. This CDR3 reads CASSLFINSGGAFF. In nucleotides, the CDR3 is TGTGCCAGCAGTTTATTCATCAATAGCGGGGGGGCCTTCTTC.